These 22 T cell receptor beta chains originate from one sample sequenced in a study of CD8+CD57+ T cells in acquired aplastic anemia (dated by TCRdb to 2016 to 2019). Reads for this sample came from an Illumina HiSeq 2000. Genomic DNA was used as template for profiling of TCR beta VDJ combinations and CDR3 sequences. Using fastp trimming at Q25 and MiXCR clonotype assembly, TCRdb reanalyzed the public sequencing data and kept in-frame beta chains. Merged by CDR3 protein, the rows form single entries marked with the most common genes and DNA. This sample lists some 190,000 distinct CDR3 sequences; under 55% were detected once. The top ten hold 2.5% to 3.5% of the sample. The sequenced material came from sorted CD4+, CD8+, or CD8+CD57+ T cells (not recorded which) from PBMCs. The receptor source for this set is a human donor in good health.

CDR3 sequence: CASSPDSPKHYGYTF. DNA of the CDR3: TGCGCCAGCAGCCCGGACAGTCCGAAGCACTATGGCTACACCTTC. The V gene is TRBV5-1, the J gene TRBJ1-2; D might be TRBD1 (6 bases). The CDR3 runs to 15 residues. V shed 4 bases and J shed 3 bases, with 16 bases lying between them. The germline V gene encodes CDR1 SGHRS and CDR2 YFSETQ.

V and J are TRBV25-1 and TRBJ1-1; D may be TRBD1 (5 bases). Germline V CDR1 and CDR2: MGHDK, SYGVNS. The CDR3 sequence is 12 residues long. V was cut by 5 bases and J by 6 bases, with 10 bases left in between. The CDR3 DNA sequence: TGTGCCAGCAGTTCCCGGGGGGCTGAAGCTTTCTTT. Encoded protein: CASSSRGAEAFF.

The chain links TRBV2 to TRBJ2-3, with TRBD2 identical over 9 bases. With 0 bases clipped from V and 2 bases from J, the junction kept 3 bases outside the gene matches. CDR1 is SNHLY, CDR2 FYNNEI, per germline. This CDR3 contains 16 residues. For the CDR3, the DNA is TGTGCCAGCAGTGAAGCACGGACTAGCGACACAGATACGCAGTATTTT. It yields the protein CASSEARTSDTDTQYF.

The chain has TRBV6-1 and TRBJ2-1; TRBD2 aligns across 14 bases. V trimming: 6 bases; J trimming: 9 bases; junction bases outside the gene matches: 19. CDR3 length: 19 residues. In germline, CDR1 is MNHNS, CDR2 SASEGT. The CDR3 protein is CASSGVGRRLAGGLGEQFF. In nucleotides, the CDR3 is TGTGCCAGCAGCGGCGTGGGCAGGAGACTAGCGGGAGGGCTCGGTGAGCAGTTCTTC.

Comments on this clonotype: Possible read error: a much larger clone is one base away. V gene TRBV5-6 combines with J gene TRBJ2-3, with D perhaps given as TRBD1 or TRBD2 (6 bases each). CDR1 is SGHDT, CDR2 YYEEEE, per germline. V lost 1 base, J lost 2 bases, and 11 bases lay in between. The CDR3 loop spans 15 amino acids. CDR3: CASSLSRGLTDTQYF. CDR3 DNA: TGTGCCAGCAGCTTGAGCCGGGGGCTCACAGATACGCAGTATTTT.

This clonotype was picked up many times. The chain is built from TRBV12-3 or TRBV12-4 and TRBJ1-5, with D maybe TRBD1 (6 bases). The CDR3 has 13 residues. Trimming shortened V by 6 bases and J by 2 bases, and 8 bases separated the two germline ends. The chain's CDR3 is CASSRQGNQPQHF. CDR3 bases: TGTGCCAGCAGCCGACAGGGCAATCAGCCCCAGCATTTT.

This clonotype has at least ten counts. The chain has TRBV12-3 or TRBV12-4 and TRBJ1-2; 7 bases match TRBD1. CDR3 length: 14 residues. The J segment lost 4 bases and the V segment lost 3 bases, leaving 5 bases of the junction unmatched. CDR3 nucleotide sequence: TGTGCCAGCAGTTTCCAACAGGGGACCTATGGCTACACCTTC. Amino acids: CASSFQQGTYGYTF.

This clonotype has at least ten counts. V and J are TRBV12-3 or TRBV12-4 and TRBJ1-1, with 9 bases lining up with TRBD1. This CDR3 has 15 residues. J gave up 1 base and V 5 bases, and 5 bases lay outside the gene matches. As DNA, the CDR3 is TGTGCCAGCAGTGTCCGGGACAGGGCGAACACTGAAGCTTTCTTT. As protein: CASSVRDRANTEAFF.

Many counts were recorded for this clonotype. This rearrangement joins TRBV6-5 to TRBJ2-6; D gene unclear. Germline V lookup: CDR1 MNHEY, CDR2 SVGAGI. Trimming shortened V by 2 bases and J by 0 bases, and 8 bases separated the two germline ends. The CDR3 loop spans 16 amino acids. The CDR3 DNA follows: TGTGCCAGCAGTTACATAGCCCGCTCTGGGGCCAACGTCCTGACTTTC. Translating it yields CASSYIARSGANVLTF.

The chain combines TRBV25-1 with TRBJ2-1, with 8 bases aligning to TRBD2. From germline, CDR1 is MGHDK and CDR2 SYGVNS. CDR3 length: 15 residues. The ends lost 2 bases at V and 10 bases at J; junction bases unmatched: 10. The DNA for the CDR3 is TGTGCCAGCAGTGAAGGTAGTTCCGCTAGCGGGGAGCAGTTCTTC. Its translation: CASSEGSSASGEQFF.

This clonotype was seen a handful of times. The chain uses TRBV2 and TRBJ2-5; D remains ambiguous. Trimming pared 10 bases from V and 8 bases from J, leaving 17 bases between. Germline V gene sequence: CDR1 SNHLY, CDR2 FYNNEI. This CDR3 comprises 12 residues. This chain's CDR3 is CAIGRPLGTQYF. DNA for the CDR3: TGTGCCATCGGACGGCCGCTGGGTACCCAGTACTTC.

With respect to this clonotype: No conserved phenylalanine or tryptophan is present at the end of the CDR3, so a read error is the likely explanation. The DNA is left out, because the CDR3 cannot be placed on it with certainty; the CDR3 is given as TCRdb lists it. The rearrangement joins TRBV6-5 to TRBJ2-5; the table gives TRBD2 as D, unverified against the DNA. The germline V gene encodes CDR1 MNHEY and CDR2 SVGAGI. The CDR3 has 13 amino acids, counting both end residues. Here the CDR3 reads CASSPRTSGGLLI.

This clonotype was found a few times. The J gene is TRBJ2-7, the V gene TRBV15; no reliable D call. The V end lost 4 bases, the J end lost 3 bases, and 7 bases lay between the germline ends. CDR3 length equals 12 residues. Germline values: CDR1 LNHNV, CDR2 YYDKDF (reference sequence). Here the CDR3 reads CATSTGYYEQYF. The CDR3 region has the DNA TGTGCCACCAGCACTGGCTACTACGAGCAGTACTTC. Full variable domain (outside the CDR3, taken from reference TRBV15 and TRBJ2-7): DAMVIQNPRYQVTQFGKPVTLSCSQTLNHNVMYWYQQKSSQAPKLLFHYYDKDFNNEADTPDNFQSRRPNTSFCFLDIRSPGLGDTAMYLCATSTGYYEQYFGPGTRLTVT.

A few counts support this clonotype. CDR3 residues: CASSLSQGLSSYNEQFF. In nucleotides, the CDR3 is TGCGCCAGCAGCCTCTCACAGGGCCTCAGCTCCTACAATGAGCAGTTCTTC. The chain links TRBV4-1 to TRBJ2-1, with D perhaps TRBD1 (6 bases). The CDR3 has 17 residues. Germline loops: CDR1 MGHRA, CDR2 YSYEKL. Between the trimmed V and J ends, which lost 4 bases and 0 bases, there was a span of 16 bases.

The J gene is TRBJ2-6, the V gene TRBV4-1, with TRBD2 matching 12 bases. This CDR3 comprises 18 residues. J gave up 2 bases and V 1 base, and 3 bases lay outside the gene matches. Germline V CDR1 and CDR2: MGHRA, YSYEKL. The CDR3 DNA sequence: TGCGCCAGCAGCCAAGCGACTAGCGGGAGACCTGGGGCCAACGTCCTGACTTTC. It encodes CASSQATSGRPGANVLTF.

V and J are TRBV9 and TRBJ2-5; D tentatively reads TRBD1 or TRBD2 (5 bases each). This CDR3 is built from 13 residues. CDR1 is SGDLS, CDR2 YYNGEE, per germline. V was pared by 6 bases and J by 8 bases, with 17 bases between. The CDR3 region has the DNA TGTGCCAGCAACCGGGACGGAGTAGAAACCCAGTACTTC. Encoded protein: CASNRDGVETQYF.

The chain has TRBV27 and TRBJ1-5; the D is unclear. Germline V gene sequence: CDR1 MNHEY, CDR2 SMNVEV (reference sequence). V gave up 4 bases and J gave up 7 bases, with 14 bases separating them. The CDR3 is 14 amino acids. The CDR3 DNA reads TGTGCCAGCAGTTCCCTCTCACAGAGCCAGCCCCAGCATTTT. Translated: CASSSLSQSQPQHF.

The chain couples TRBV7-9 to TRBJ1-2; 7 nucleotides match TRBD1. The germline CDR1 and CDR2 sequences are SEHNR and FQNEAQ (reference sequence). The V segment lost 5 bases and the J segment 4 bases; nucleotides outside the gene matches: 7. The CDR3 runs 14 residues. The CDR3 reads CASSRQGGAYGYTF. In DNA, the CDR3 is TGTGCCAGCAGCAGACAGGGCGGCGCCTATGGCTACACCTTC.

This chain links TRBV7-8 with TRBJ1-4; D is possibly TRBD1 (5 bases). V gave up 1 base and J gave up 8 bases, with 11 bases separating them. This CDR3 is built from 14 residues. In germline, CDR1 is SGHVS, CDR2 FQNEAQ. This chain's CDR3 is CASSLETGGEKLFF. The DNA for the CDR3 is TGTGCCAGCAGCTTAGAGACGGGGGGAGAAAAACTGTTTTTT.

This clonotype was seen repeatedly, ten times or more. This chain joins TRBV19 and TRBJ2-7, with 7 bases fitting TRBD2. Germline V gives CDR1 LNHDA, CDR2 SQIVND (reference sequence). This CDR3 is 15 amino acids long. Trimming took 4 bases from V and 4 from J; bases not matched to a gene: 10. CDR3 region: CASSTQLALGYEQYF. CDR3 nucleotide sequence: TGTGCCAGTAGTACCCAACTAGCGCTCGGGTACGAGCAGTACTTC.

This clonotype showed up just once. This chain joins TRBV5-1 and TRBJ2-7; D may be TRBD1 (6 bases). The CDR3 contains 16 residues. From germline, CDR1 is SGHRS and CDR2 YFSETQ. V lost 0 bases and J lost 0, with 13 bases in between. DNA of the CDR3: TGCGCCAGCAGCTTGGCCGGGCAGGGGAGCTCCTACGAGCAGTACTTC. This gives the protein CASSLAGQGSSYEQYF.

The chain couples TRBV7-9 to TRBJ2-7, with 7 nucleotides matching TRBD1. This CDR3 has 14 residues. V trimming: 0 bases; J trimming: 3 bases; junction bases outside the gene matches: 2. Germline loops: CDR1 SEHNR, CDR2 FQNEAQ (reference sequence). CDR3 coding DNA: TGTGCCAGCAGCTTAGCCGGGACAGTCTACGAGCAGTACTTC. Its translation: CASSLAGTVYEQYF.